This entry lists 25 T cell receptor beta chains sequenced from one sample in a study of shared T cell receptors in the human thymus. Sequencing used immunoSEQ multiplex PCR; TCRdb keeps in-frame clones, though not all of them. The data show some 640,000 clones, 87% seen once. These data were likewise used in another study, on human thymus T cells.

The sequenced material came from thymocytes. These receptors all stem from a boy younger than two with a congenital heart defect.

The V call is TRBV14, the J call TRBJ2-7; 10 bases fit TRBD2. The CDR3 runs to 13 residues. The germline V gene has CDR1 SGHDN and CDR2 FVKESK. Unmatched junction bases numbered 8, after V lost 4 bases and J lost 11 bases. CDR3 bases: TGTGCCAGCAGCCCTAGCGGGAGAGCCCATAAGTACTTC. This gives the protein CASSPSGRAHKYF.

The rearrangement joins TRBV28 to TRBJ1-4; 10 bases map to TRBD1. The CDR3 consists of 20 residues. Trimming at V came to 3 bases and at J to 5 bases, leaving 18 bases not matched to a gene. Germline V lookup: CDR1 MDHEN, CDR2 SYDVKM. CDR3 sequence: CASSLRRPGQGLYRNEKLFF. DNA of the CDR3: TGTGCCAGCAGTTTGCGCCGTCCGGGACAGGGGCTGTATAGGAATGAAAAACTGTTTTTT.

The chain has TRBV11-2 and TRBJ2-3, with a weak D call TRBD2 (6 bases). CDR1 is SGHAT, CDR2 FQNNGV, per germline. CDR3 length: 15 amino acids. Trimming pared 10 bases from V and 2 bases from J, leaving 19 bases between. CDR3 in amino acids: CAIAPGRDSTDTQYF. The CDR3 DNA follows: TGTGCCATCGCGCCTGGGCGGGATTCCACAGATACGCAGTATTTT. Drawing the rest from reference TRBV11-2 and TRBJ2-3, the complete variable domain is EAGVAQSPRYKIIEKRQSVAFWCNPISGHATLYWYQQILGQGPKLLIQFQNNGVVDDSQLPKDRFSAERLKGVDSTLKIQPAKLEDSAVYLCAIAPGRDSTDTQYFGPGTRLTVL.

The count of this clone is one. The chain recombines TRBV9 with TRBJ2-3; 8 positions agree with TRBD2. CDR1 and CDR2 from the germline V gene are SGDLS and YYNGEE. The length of the CDR3 is 15 residues. V gave up 1 base and J gave up 0 bases; unmatched junction bases: 1. For the CDR3, the DNA is TGTGCCAGCAGCGTATCTAGCGGGAGCACAGATACGCAGTATTTT. Protein product: CASSVSSGSTDTQYF. The full variable domain, completed using reference TRBV9 and TRBJ2-3, is DSGVTQTPKHLITATGQRVTLRCSPRSGDLSVYWYQQSLDQGLQFLIQYYNGEERAKGNILERFSAQQFPDLHSELNLSSLELGDSALYFCASSVSSGSTDTQYFGPGTRLTVL.

CDR3 bases: TGTGCCAGCAGCGTAGGTAGGACAGTTGATATGAACACTGAAGCTTTCTTT. Protein product: CASSVGRTVDMNTEAFF. The rearrangement links TRBV9 to TRBJ1-1, with D possibly matching TRBD1 (6 bases). V was cut by 0 bases and J by 0 bases, with 15 bases left in between. The CDR3 is made up of 17 amino acids. The germline CDR1 and CDR2 sequences are SGDLS and YYNGEE.

This chain links TRBV5-1 with TRBJ2-7; no firm D call. The length of the CDR3 is 15 residues. Germline V gives CDR1 SGHRS, CDR2 YFSETQ. V was clipped by 4 bases and J by 4 bases, with 18 bases between them. CDR3 in DNA: TGCGCCAGCAGCCCAGGTTCCCCTCTCCCGTACGAGCAGTACTTC. This translates into CASSPGSPLPYEQYF. Supplemented by reference TRBV5-1 and TRBJ2-7, the full variable domain reads KAGVTQTPRYLIKTRGQQVTLSCSPISGHRSVSWYQQTPGQGLQFLFEYFSETQRNKGNFPGRFSGRQFSNSRSEMNVSTLELGDSALYLCASSPGSPLPYEQYFGPGTRLTVT.

The chain uses TRBV5-1 and TRBJ1-1, with D maybe TRBD1 (6 bases). Trimming removed 0 bases at V and 0 bases at J, with 36 bases between. The CDR3 length is 24 residues. CDR1 SGHRS and CDR2 YFSETQ come from the germline V gene. The CDR3 DNA sequence: TGCGCCAGCAGCTTGGCCCGTCCTTTTATAGGCGGCGCGCGGACAGTGCGCCTGAACACTGAAGCTTTCTTT. It translates to CASSLARPFIGGARTVRLNTEAFF.

The V and J genes are TRBV4-1 and TRBJ1-1; 8 bases align to TRBD1. CDR3 size: 19 residues. J gave up 3 bases and V 4 bases, and 19 bases lay outside the gene matches. CDR1 is MGHRA, CDR2 YSYEKL, per germline. CDR3 residues: CASSPSPGLIQGEDTEAFF. The CDR3 region has the DNA TGCGCCAGCAGCCCAAGTCCGGGGCTCATACAGGGGGAAGACACTGAAGCTTTCTTT.

This chain uses TRBV28 with TRBJ1-5; 8 bases align to TRBD1. V was clipped by 6 bases and J by 1 base; unmatched bases: 8. Germline CDR1 MDHEN, CDR2 SYDVKM. The CDR3 runs 16 residues. DNA for the CDR3: TGTGCCAGCAGAACTAGGGACAGGCGAAGCAATCAGCCCCAGCATTTT. This gives the protein CASRTRDRRSNQPQHF.

The gene calls are TRBV5-6 and TRBJ1-2; D is ambiguous. Trimming took off 0 bases at V and 2 bases at J, with 17 bases between the two ends. Germline CDR1 SGHDT, CDR2 YYEEEE. The CDR3 contains 17 residues. CDR3 residues: CASSLEFSGSRNYGYTF. In DNA form, the CDR3 reads TGTGCCAGCAGCTTGGAGTTTTCGGGAAGCAGAAACTATGGCTACACCTTC.

V gene TRBV6-1 combines with J gene TRBJ1-4, with TRBD1 identical over 12 bases. This CDR3 spans 13 amino acids. Germline CDR1 and CDR2: MNHNS and SASEGT. Trimming cost V 8 bases and J 7 bases; bases outside gene matches: 2. The CDR3 DNA reads TGTGCCAGCCGGGACAGGGGGCGTGAAAAACTGTTTTTT. This gives the protein CASRDRGREKLFF.

The chain links TRBV7-2 to TRBJ2-3; D might be TRBD1 (5 bases). Germline V gives CDR1 SGHTA, CDR2 FQGNSA. The germline V and J ends were trimmed by 2 bases and 4 bases, with 13 bases remaining between them. The CDR3 totals 15 residues. The CDR3 loop is CASSLPQGWADTQYF. The CDR3 DNA follows: TGTGCCAGCAGCTTACCCCAGGGTTGGGCAGATACGCAGTATTTT.

This chain joins TRBV30 and TRBJ2-5; D might be TRBD2 (6 bases). This CDR3 is built from 15 residues. The germline V gene has CDR1 GTSNPN and CDR2 SVGIG (reference sequence). Trimming shortened V by 4 bases and J by 5 bases, and 20 bases separated the two germline ends. The CDR3 nucleotides read TGTGCCTGGACCGCCCGGGACTTCCCCTGGGAGACCCAGTACTTC. This encodes CAWTARDFPWETQYF.

The chain recombines TRBV2 with TRBJ2-7; 10 bases map to TRBD2. The CDR3 consists of 15 residues. Germline CDR1 is SNHLY and CDR2 is FYNNEI. V lost 5 bases, J lost 3 bases, and 7 bases stayed unmatched. The CDR3, as DNA: TGTGCCAGCAGTTATAGCGGGAGGCGTAACTACGAGCAGTACTTC. It translates to CASSYSGRRNYEQYF.

This clone appeared a single time. This rearrangement joins TRBV19 to TRBJ1-6; 10 positions agree with TRBD1. The germline CDR1 and CDR2 sequences are LNHDA and SQIVND (reference sequence). CDR3 length: 15 residues. V dropped 2 bases and J dropped 8; count of bases not matched to a gene: 3. The CDR3 loop is CASSIFGTGDSPLHF. The DNA for the CDR3 is TGTGCCAGTAGTATATTTGGGACAGGGGATTCACCCCTCCACTTT.

The chain combines TRBV10-1 with TRBJ1-2, with D unclear. V lost 8 bases to trimming and J lost 5 bases, with 3 bases between them. The length of the CDR3 is 9 residues. Germline V gives CDR1 WNHNN, CDR2 SYGVQD (reference sequence). As DNA, the CDR3 is TGCGCCAGCCGTTATGGCTACACCTTC. Its protein product is CASRYGYTF.

The rearrangement links TRBV15 to TRBJ1-5; 12 nucleotides match TRBD1. Germline CDR1 LNHNV, CDR2 YYDKDF (reference sequence). The junction had 10 bases not matched to a gene; V was cut back by 6 bases and J by 7 bases. The CDR3 length is 16 residues. CDR3 loop: CATSNTGTGGGQPQHF. The CDR3 nucleotides are TGTGCCACCAGTAACACCGGGACAGGGGGCGGACAGCCCCAGCATTTT.

The V call is TRBV29-1, the J call TRBJ1-2; D gene ambiguous. This CDR3 region has 12 residues. Germline values: CDR1 SQVTM, CDR2 ANQGSEA. Trimming pared 4 bases from V and 1 base from J, leaving 7 bases between. CDR3 DNA: TGCAGCGTTGGTCCCAGTAACTATGGCTACACCTTC. Translated, it gives CSVGPSNYGYTF.

The chain has TRBV4-1 and TRBJ1-6, with TRBD1 identical over 10 bases. The CDR3 contains 17 residues. Trimming removed 5 bases from V and 1 base from J; junction bases left unmatched: 5. From germline, CDR1 is MGHRA and CDR2 YSYEKL. The CDR3 loop is CASSFRDRGSYNSPLHF. The DNA of the CDR3 is TGCGCCAGCAGCTTCCGGGACAGGGGTTCCTATAATTCACCCCTCCACTTT.

The rearrangement joins TRBV2 to TRBJ1-2; 8 bases fit TRBD1. V shed 1 base, J shed 6 bases, and the junction held 10 bases outside the gene matches. This CDR3 comprises 16 residues. Germline values: CDR1 SNHLY, CDR2 FYNNEI. CDR3 residues: CASSEGCGQGADGYTF. Here the CDR3 DNA reads TGTGCCAGCAGTGAAGGATGTGGGCAGGGGGCAGATGGCTACACCTTC.

This sequence joins TRBV4-1 and TRBJ2-5; 8 nucleotides line up with TRBD1. The J segment lost 2 bases and the V segment lost 3 bases, leaving 8 bases of the junction unmatched. Germline values: CDR1 MGHRA, CDR2 YSYEKL. The CDR3 extends over 16 amino acids. CDR3: CASSHRQGARQETQYF. The CDR3 DNA reads TGCGCCAGCAGCCACCGCCAGGGGGCTAGGCAAGAGACCCAGTACTTC.

This chain joins TRBV29-1 and TRBJ1-1, with 7 positions matching TRBD1. The length of the CDR3 is 11 residues. V was pared by 6 bases and J by 6 bases, with 4 bases of the junction left unmatched. CDR1 is SQVTM and CDR2 is ANQGSEA in the germline V gene. The CDR3 is CSVRGLPEAFF. In DNA form, the CDR3 reads TGCAGCGTAAGGGGGCTCCCTGAAGCTTTCTTT.

The genes are TRBV6-5 and TRBJ1-5; 7 bases map to TRBD1. V lost 5 bases, J lost 4 bases, and 5 bases stayed unmatched. Germline V gives CDR1 MNHEY, CDR2 SVGAGI. The CDR3 consists of 14 residues. CDR3 in amino acids: CASSQGQNNQPQHF. CDR3 DNA sequence: TGTGCCAGCAGTCAGGGACAGAATAATCAGCCCCAGCATTTT.

Concerning this clone itself: Other DNA sequences in this specimen translate into the identical CDR3. The chain uses TRBV5-1 and TRBJ2-3, with TRBD2 matching over 10 bases. CDR1 and CDR2 (germline): SGHRS, YFSETQ. With 4 bases clipped from V and 1 base from J, the junction kept 0 bases outside the gene matches. The CDR3 has 14 amino acids. The CDR3 spells CASSGLAGTDTQYF. DNA for the CDR3: TGCGCCAGCAGCGGACTAGCGGGCACAGATACGCAGTATTTT.

CDR3: CASSQVPLAVPYNEQFF. The CDR3 DNA sequence: TGCGCCAGCAGCCAAGTCCCCCTAGCGGTACCCTACAATGAGCAGTTCTTC. V is TRBV4-1 and J is TRBJ2-1; 7 bases are a match to TRBD2. V trimming: 1 base; J trimming: 2 bases; junction bases outside the gene matches: 8. Germline lookup yields CDR1 MGHRA and CDR2 YSYEKL. This CDR3 region has 17 residues.